The next 8 T cell receptor beta chains were all read from a single sample in a study of T cells in Graves' hyperthyroidism and ophthalmopathy. Amplified regions were TCR beta CDR3 sequences from RNA transcripts. During a first-round RT-PCR of the TCR CDR3, the HTBI primer set was used. Using its own MiXCR run on the multiplex PCR reads, TCRdb lists one record per CDR3 protein. The sample has more than 650,000 distinct CDR3 sequences, 12% to 15% seen once; the top ten hold roughly a tenth. Sequenced material: blood. The receptors stem from a woman between 18 and 30 years old with Graves' hyperthyroidism.

This clonotype was seen more than once but under ten times. V is TRBV5-5 and J is TRBJ1-5; D not certain. The CDR3 length is 14 residues. Germline V gene data show CDR1 as SGHKS and CDR2 as YYEKEE (reference sequence). V was trimmed by 1 base and J by 7 bases, leaving 12 bases between them. DNA for the CDR3: TGTGCCAGCAGCTTGTATGGGAGGAAACAGCCCCAGCATTTT. Protein: CASSLYGRKQPQHF.

This clonotype was seen ten or more times. This chain joins TRBV3-1 and TRBJ1-5; possible D gene TRBD1, 5 bases. Per germline, CDR1 LGHDT and CDR2 YNNKEL (reference sequence). This CDR3 has 15 amino acids. Trimming pared 3 bases from V and 4 bases from J, leaving 13 bases between. In DNA, the CDR3 is TGTGCCAGCAGCCATACTAACAGGCCGAATCAGCCCCAGCATTTT. The encoded protein is CASSHTNRPNQPQHF. Combining the CDR3 with reference TRBV3-1 and TRBJ1-5 gives the whole variable domain DTAVSQTPKYLVTQMGNDKSIKCEQNLGHDTMYWYKQDSKKFLKIMFSYNNKELIINETVPNRFSPKSPDKAHLNLHINSLELGDSAVYFCASSHTNRPNQPQHFGDGTRLSIL.

This clonotype came up a few times. The V call is TRBV24-1, the J call TRBJ2-3; D gene uncertain. Trimming removed 3 bases at V and 0 bases at J, with 15 bases between. The germline V gene encodes CDR1 KGHDR and CDR2 SFDVKD. The CDR3 length is 17 residues. CDR3 DNA sequence: TGTGCCACCAGTGATGGGATCCGAGCGTCTAGCACAGATACGCAGTATTTT. It is translated as CATSDGIRASSTDTQYF.

The chain has TRBV25-1 and TRBJ1-5, with D perhaps matching TRBD1 (5 bases). Germline V gene sequence: CDR1 MGHDK, CDR2 SYGVNS. The CDR3 extends over 13 amino acids. Trimming stripped 3 bases from V and 7 bases from J, with 10 bases between. In DNA, the CDR3 is TGTGCCAGCAGTGAGGGGGTGTGGCAGCCCCAGCATTTT. Its protein is CASSEGVWQPQHF.

This clonotype showed up just a few times. The chain employs TRBV27 and TRBJ2-1; D is unresolved. V was shortened by 6 bases and J by 8 bases, with 14 bases between the two germline ends. The CDR3 covers 13 residues. The V gene's germline CDR1 is MNHEY and CDR2 SMNVEV (reference sequence). CDR3 DNA sequence: TGTGCCAGCAGATACTCGGATGGGGATGAGCAGTTCTTC. It is translated as CASRYSDGDEQFF.

This chain joins TRBV29-1 and TRBJ2-5; possibly TRBD1 or TRBD2 for D (5 bases each). Germline V gives CDR1 SQVTM, CDR2 ANQGSEA. CDR3 length: 14 residues. Deletions cut 0 bases from V and 4 bases from J, with 12 bases between. CDR3 nucleotides: TGCAGCGTTGAAGATCTTCCAGGGAGAGAGACCCAGTACTTC. Translated: CSVEDLPGRETQYF.

There are a few counts of this clonotype. The V gene is TRBV6-5, the J gene TRBJ2-5; 8 bases line up with TRBD1. V shed 2 bases and J 5 bases; nucleotides not matched to a gene: 7. CDR1 and CDR2 from the germline V gene are MNHEY and SVGAGI. CDR3 size: 15 residues. DNA of the CDR3: TGTGCCAGCAGTTACAGGTCAGGGGGCGGTGAGACCCAGTACTTC. It translates to CASSYRSGGGETQYF.

A few counts support this clonotype. V is TRBV27 and J is TRBJ2-1; 11 nucleotides align to TRBD2. Germline V gene lookup returns CDR1 MNHEY and CDR2 SMNVEV (reference sequence). Trimming took 6 bases from V and 10 from J; bases not matched to a gene: 11. The CDR3 sequence is 15 residues long. CDR3 amino acids: CASSYPGTSGREQFF. The CDR3 nucleotides are TGTGCCAGCAGCTATCCCGGGACTAGCGGTAGGGAGCAGTTCTTC.